These 22 T cell receptor beta chains share one sample of origin, sequenced in a study of T cells in Graves' hyperthyroidism and ophthalmopathy. TCR beta CDR3 region amplification was performed from RNA transcripts. First-round RT-PCR of the TCR CDR3 relied on the HTBI primer set. From the multiplex PCR reads, TCRdb called clonotypes with MiXCR, one entry per CDR3 protein. The repertoire includes about 200,000 distinct CDR3 sequences, 17% of them detected once, and approximately 56% sits in the top ten. Sequenced material: blood. The receptors derive from a woman between 50 and 59 years old with Graves' hyperthyroidism.

Comment on this clonotype: This may be a read error: a much more frequent sequence differs by one nucleotide. This rearrangement joins TRBV7-2 to TRBJ2-1; the D call may be TRBD1 or TRBD2 (5 bases each). Looked up from germline, CDR1 is SGHTA and CDR2 is FQGNSA. This CDR3 spans 18 amino acids. Trimming took 2 bases from V and 10 from J, leaving 27 bases between them. This CDR3 reads CASSLLRVLRGTTDEQFF. The CDR3 bases are TGTGCCAGCAGCTTACTACGTGTTCTTCGGGGCACAACGGACGAGCAGTTCTTC.

This clonotype came up a few times. The chain links TRBV27 to TRBJ1-5; 7 bases map to TRBD1. This CDR3 is built from 15 residues. CDR1 is MNHEY, CDR2 SMNVEV, per germline (reference sequence). Unmatched junction bases numbered 8, after V lost 6 bases and J lost 3 bases. CDR3 in DNA: TGTGCCAGCAGACTGACAGGGCACCTCAATCAGCCCCAGCATTTT. Translating it yields CASRLTGHLNQPQHF.

This chain uses TRBV18 with TRBJ2-3; 10 bases match TRBD1. V gave up 6 bases and J gave up 8 bases; unmatched junction bases: 11. CDR3 length: 15 residues. Germline values: CDR1 KGHSH, CDR2 LQKENI. The CDR3 nucleotides read TGTGCCAGCTCGCATGGACAGGGGGAGCCCCGTACGCAGTATTTT. Protein: CASSHGQGEPRTQYF. The full variable domain, with the rest looked up from reference TRBV18 and TRBJ2-3, is NAGVMQNPRHLVRRRGQEARLRCSPMKGHSHVYWYRQLPEEGLKFMVYLQKENIIDESGMPKERFSAEFPKEGPSILRIQQVVRGDSAAYFCASSHGQGEPRTQYFGPGTRLTVL.

This clonotype occurred once. Germline is not matched at one junction end, which may reflect a read error. This chain links TRBV6-1 with TRBJ2-2; D may be TRBD1 (5 bases). Germline V lookup: CDR1 MNHNS, CDR2 SASEGT. The CDR3 consists of 12 residues. CDR3 DNA: TGTGCCGGCAGGGTTTTTACCGGGGAGCTGTTTTTT. It encodes CAGRVFTGELFF.

There are many counts of this clonotype. This chain joins TRBV3-1 and TRBJ2-5, with D possibly matching TRBD1 (5 bases). The CDR3 is made up of 13 amino acids. Per the germline V gene, CDR1 is LGHDT and CDR2 is YNNKEL (reference sequence). V shed 1 base and J shed 14 bases, with 17 bases lying between them. For the CDR3, the DNA is TGTGCCAGCAGCCAAGGAACAGGCTTCATCCCCTACTTC. It codes for CASSQGTGFIPYF.

The chain links TRBV29-1 to TRBJ2-2; a weak D match, TRBD2 (6 bases). CDR3 length: 15 residues. The germline V gene has CDR1 SQVTM and CDR2 ANQGSEA. V dropped 7 bases and J dropped 0 bases, with 15 bases sitting between them. CDR3 nucleotide sequence: TGCAGCGCTCTTACCGGGACTTCGAACACCGGGGAGCTGTTTTTT. As protein: CSALTGTSNTGELFF.

This clonotype has ten or more counts. V gene TRBV2 combines with J gene TRBJ2-5, with a weak D call TRBD2 (6 bases). Germline V gene sequence: CDR1 SNHLY, CDR2 FYNNEI. This CDR3 is 11 amino acids long. V shed 1 base and J shed 12 bases, with 9 bases lying between them. The DNA for the CDR3 is TGTGCCAGCAGTGAAGGCGGGGTGAAGTACTTC. Amino acids: CASSEGGVKYF.

At least ten counts were recorded for this clonotype. The J gene is TRBJ2-5, the V gene TRBV7-9, with 8 positions matching TRBD2. The CDR3 totals 15 residues. Trimming took 1 base from V and 7 from J; bases not matched to a gene: 8. Looked up from germline, CDR1 is SEHNR and CDR2 is FQNEAQ (reference sequence). The DNA of the CDR3 is TGTGCCAGCAGCTTAGGAAGCGGGGGCTCTGGGACCCAGTACTTC. This encodes CASSLGSGGSGTQYF.

The chain couples TRBV7-3 to TRBJ1-1, with 7 bases that match TRBD1. Germline V gene lookup returns CDR1 SGHTA and CDR2 FQGTGA. The ends lost 2 bases at V and 4 bases at J; junction bases unmatched: 16. The CDR3 runs to 18 residues. CDR3 DNA sequence: TGTGCCAGCAGCTTAGCGAAGCGGTCGAGGGGGCGAAGCACTGAAGCTTTCTTT. This gives the protein CASSLAKRSRGRSTEAFF.

Ten or more counts support this clonotype. The rearrangement joins TRBV2 to TRBJ2-3; D gene uncertain. Germline loops: CDR1 SNHLY, CDR2 FYNNEI. Trimming stripped 4 bases from V and 6 bases from J, with 17 bases between. The CDR3 spans 15 residues. CDR3 sequence (DNA): TGTGCCAGCAGTGCGGAACTCCGTATTCGTGATACGCAGTATTTT. Translated: CASSAELRIRDTQYF. The complete variable domain, with remaining parts taken from reference TRBV2 and TRBJ2-3, reads EPEVTQTPSHQVTQMGQEVILRCVPISNHLYFYWYRQILGQKVEFLVSFYNNEISEKSEIFDDQFSVERPDGSNFTLKIRSTKLEDSAMYFCASSAELRIRDTQYFGPGTRLTVL.

This clonotype was observed many times. The chain joins TRBV9 to TRBJ2-1, with a weak D call TRBD2 (6 bases). CDR3 length: 14 residues. V was shortened by 0 bases and J by 3 bases, with 7 bases between the two germline ends. Germline V gene data show CDR1 as SGDLS and CDR2 as YYNGEE. The CDR3 spells CASSVGGLYNEQFF. The CDR3 coding sequence is TGTGCCAGCAGCGTAGGGGGACTCTACAATGAGCAGTTCTTC. The full variable domain, completed using reference TRBV9 and TRBJ2-1, is DSGVTQTPKHLITATGQRVTLRCSPRSGDLSVYWYQQSLDQGLQFLIQYYNGEERAKGNILERFSAQQFPDLHSELNLSSLELGDSALYFCASSVGGLYNEQFFGPGTRLTVL.

The V gene is TRBV20-1, the J gene TRBJ2-7; D assignment may be TRBD1 or TRBD2 (5 bases each). The CDR3 is 12 amino acids. V shed 6 bases and J shed 3 bases, with 12 bases lying between them. CDR1 and CDR2 from the germline V gene are DFQATT and SNEGSKA (reference sequence). CDR3 nucleotide sequence: TGCAGTGCCTACCGGGACGGCTACGAGCAGTACTTC. Protein: CSAYRDGYEQYF.

As DNA, the CDR3 is TGTGCCAGTAGCAGACAGAGGGACACTGAAGCTTTCTTT. Protein product: CASSRQRDTEAFF. The chain couples TRBV19 to TRBJ1-1; a possible D gene is TRBD1 (5 bases). Looked up from germline, CDR1 is LNHDA and CDR2 is SQIVND (reference sequence). The CDR3 spans 13 residues. The V end was cut by 6 bases, the J end by 3 bases, with 11 bases between.

The V call is TRBV6-2 or TRBV6-3, the J call TRBJ2-6; 7 bases align to TRBD2. The germline gives CDR1 MNHEY, CDR2 SVGEGT. V shed 1 base and J 0 bases; nucleotides not matched to a gene: 12. The CDR3 runs 20 residues. The CDR3 protein is CASSYLGLAEPGSGANVLTF. As DNA, the CDR3 is TGTGCCAGCAGTTACTTGGGGCTAGCGGAGCCAGGCTCTGGGGCCAACGTCCTGACTTTC.

This clonotype was seen at least ten times. The chain joins TRBV5-6 to TRBJ2-7; 7 bases align to TRBD1. The V gene end was trimmed by 0 bases and the J gene end by 0 bases; junction bases not matched to a gene: 15. The germline gives CDR1 SGHDT, CDR2 YYEEEE. The CDR3 spans 19 residues. CDR3: CASSLVDGTDEHLSYEQYF. The CDR3 nucleotides are TGTGCCAGCAGCTTGGTGGATGGGACAGACGAACACCTCTCCTACGAGCAGTACTTC.

This clonotype occurred many times. The chain combines TRBV11-2 with TRBJ2-6; 8 bases fit TRBD1. The CDR3 spans 17 residues. The V segment lost 5 bases and the J segment 0 bases; nucleotides outside the gene matches: 6. Per germline, CDR1 SGHAT and CDR2 FQNNGV. CDR3: CASSPPGGGSGANVLTF. CDR3 nucleotide sequence: TGTGCCAGCAGCCCTCCAGGGGGCGGCTCTGGGGCCAACGTCCTGACTTTC.

This clonotype has a count of ten or more. This CDR3 reads CSVERNNYGYTF. In nucleotides, the CDR3 is TGCAGCGTTGAACGGAACAACTATGGCTACACCTTC. The genes are TRBV29-1 and TRBJ1-2, with D hard to call. The germline V gene encodes CDR1 SQVTM and CDR2 ANQGSEA. With 2 bases removed from V and 2 bases from J, the gap between germline ends came to 6 bases. The length of the CDR3 is 12 residues.

This clonotype was counted many times. This chain joins TRBV10-3 and TRBJ1-1, with D perhaps matching TRBD1 (6 bases). Looked up from germline, CDR1 is ENHRY and CDR2 is SYGVKD. The CDR3 sequence is 12 residues long. Between the trimmed V and J ends, which lost 6 bases and 4 bases, there was a span of 9 bases. Here the CDR3 DNA reads TGTGCCATCAGAGGGGGTGGCACTGAAGCTTTCTTT. As protein: CAIRGGGTEAFF.

This clonotype appeared many times. The chain couples TRBV20-1 to TRBJ2-1; 9 nucleotides line up with TRBD2. Germline V gene data show CDR1 as DFQATT and CDR2 as SNEGSKA (reference sequence). V trimming: 3 bases; J trimming: 4 bases; junction bases outside the gene matches: 4. CDR3 size: 14 residues. CDR3 in DNA: TGCAGTGCTAGTTGGCTAGCGGGATACAATGAGCAGTTCTTC. Amino acid sequence: CSASWLAGYNEQFF.

This clonotype was detected once. CDR3 DNA: TGTGCCAGCAGACCCCCGACTAGCGGGGGCCTAAATGAGCAGTTCTTC. Translated, it gives CASRPPTSGGLNEQFF. The J gene is TRBJ2-1, the V gene TRBV6-2 or TRBV6-3, with 12 bases lining up with TRBD2. Germline CDR1 and CDR2: MNHEY and SVGEGT. V was pared by 6 bases and J by 7 bases, with 10 bases of the junction left unmatched. This CDR3 region has 16 residues.

This clonotype was seen only a few times. This rearrangement joins TRBV29-1 to TRBJ2-7, with D unclear. Germline loops: CDR1 SQVTM, CDR2 ANQGSEA. V lost 4 bases, J lost 4 bases, and 11 bases lay in between. The CDR3 runs 12 residues. Here the CDR3 reads CSVVLEKYEQYF. The CDR3 bases are TGCAGCGTTGTACTCGAAAAGTACGAGCAGTACTTC.

The sample holds many counts of this clonotype. The genes are TRBV30 and TRBJ1-2; D is unresolved. This CDR3 has 11 residues. From germline, CDR1 is GTSNPN and CDR2 SVGIG (reference sequence). CDR3 nucleotide sequence: TGTGCTAGGCGTGGGAACTATGGCTACACCTTC. This codes for CARRGNYGYTF.